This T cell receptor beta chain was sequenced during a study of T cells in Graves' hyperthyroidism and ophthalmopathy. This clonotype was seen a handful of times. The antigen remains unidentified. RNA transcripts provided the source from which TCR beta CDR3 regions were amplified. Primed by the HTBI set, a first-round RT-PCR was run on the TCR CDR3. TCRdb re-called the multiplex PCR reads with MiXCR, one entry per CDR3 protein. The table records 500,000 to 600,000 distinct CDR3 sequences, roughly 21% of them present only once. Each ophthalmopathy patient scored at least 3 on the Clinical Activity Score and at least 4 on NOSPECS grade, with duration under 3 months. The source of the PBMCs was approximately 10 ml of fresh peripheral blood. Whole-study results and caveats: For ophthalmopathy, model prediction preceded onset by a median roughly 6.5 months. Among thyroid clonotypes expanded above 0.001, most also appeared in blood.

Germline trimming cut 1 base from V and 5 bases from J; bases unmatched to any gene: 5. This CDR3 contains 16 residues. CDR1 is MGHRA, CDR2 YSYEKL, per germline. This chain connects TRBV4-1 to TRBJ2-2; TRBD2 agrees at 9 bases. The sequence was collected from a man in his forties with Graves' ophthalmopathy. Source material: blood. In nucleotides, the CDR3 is TGCGCCAGCAGCCAAGGGGGACTAGCATTAACCGGGGAGCTGTTTTTT. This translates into CASSQGGLALTGELFF.